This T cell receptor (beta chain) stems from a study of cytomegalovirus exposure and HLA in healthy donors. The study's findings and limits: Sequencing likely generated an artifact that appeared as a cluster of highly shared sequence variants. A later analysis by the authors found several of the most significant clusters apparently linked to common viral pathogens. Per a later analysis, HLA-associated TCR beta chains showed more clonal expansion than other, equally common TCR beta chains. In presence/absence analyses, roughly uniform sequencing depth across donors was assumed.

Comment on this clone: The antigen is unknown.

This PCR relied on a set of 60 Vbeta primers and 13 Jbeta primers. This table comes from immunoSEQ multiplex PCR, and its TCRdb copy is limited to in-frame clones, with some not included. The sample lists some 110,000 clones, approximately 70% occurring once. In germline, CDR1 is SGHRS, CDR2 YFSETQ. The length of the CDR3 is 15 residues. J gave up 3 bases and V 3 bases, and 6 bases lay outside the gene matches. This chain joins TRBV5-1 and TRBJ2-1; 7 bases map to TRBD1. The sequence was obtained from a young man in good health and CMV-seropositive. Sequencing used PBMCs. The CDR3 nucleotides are TGCGCCAGCAGCTCGGACAGGTTCATCTACAATGAGCAGTTCTTC. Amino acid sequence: CASSSDRFIYNEQFF.